The T cell receptor beta chain under discussion was sequenced for a study of PD-L1 blockade in urothelial cancer. Each PCR had synthetic TCR analog templates added to it as a spike-in. The protocol was immunoSEQ multiplex PCR, while the TCRdb copy is restricted to in-frame clones and leaves out a portion. The table has about 50,000 clones, approximately 75% seen once. Locally advanced or metastatic urothelial carcinoma was present in patients. The CDR3 spans 14 residues. Trimming cost V 5 bases and J 3 bases, with 12 bases left between them. Germline CDR1 reads LNHDA; CDR2 reads SQIVND (reference sequence).

The V call is TRBV19, the J call TRBJ2-3; D remains unclear. The starting material was PBMCs, obtained around atezolizumab (anti-PD-L1) treatment. The receptor was isolated from a man between 65 and 85 years old with urothelial cancer. Here the CDR3 DNA reads TGTGCCAGTAGTCAGTCTGGGCGAACAGATACGCAGTATTTT. This sequence encodes CASSQSGRTDTQYF. The full variable domain, its missing parts supplied by reference TRBV19 and TRBJ2-3, is DGGITQSPKYLFRKEGQNVTLSCEQNLNHDAMYWYRQDPGQGLRLIYYSQIVNDFQKGDIAEGYSVSREKKESFPLTVTSAQKNPTAFYLCASSQSGRTDTQYFGPGTRLTVL.